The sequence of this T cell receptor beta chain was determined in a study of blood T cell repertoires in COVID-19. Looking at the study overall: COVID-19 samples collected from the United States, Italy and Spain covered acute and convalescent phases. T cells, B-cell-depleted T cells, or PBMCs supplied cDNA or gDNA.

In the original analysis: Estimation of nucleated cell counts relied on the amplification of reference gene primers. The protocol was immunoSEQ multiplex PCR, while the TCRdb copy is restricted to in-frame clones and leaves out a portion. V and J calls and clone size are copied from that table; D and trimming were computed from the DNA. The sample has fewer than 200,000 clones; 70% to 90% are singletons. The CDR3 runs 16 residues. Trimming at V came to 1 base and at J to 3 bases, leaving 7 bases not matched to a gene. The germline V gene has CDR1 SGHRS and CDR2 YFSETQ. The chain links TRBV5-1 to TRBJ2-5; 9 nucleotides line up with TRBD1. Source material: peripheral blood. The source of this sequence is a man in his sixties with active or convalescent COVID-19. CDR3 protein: CASSLSGGTGKETQYF. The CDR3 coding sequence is TGCGCCAGCAGCTTGAGCGGTGGGACAGGGAAAGAGACCCAGTACTTC. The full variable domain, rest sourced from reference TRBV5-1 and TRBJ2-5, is KAGVTQTPRYLIKTRGQQVTLSCSPISGHRSVSWYQQTPGQGLQFLFEYFSETQRNKGNFPGRFSGRQFSNSRSEMNVSTLELGDSALYLCASSLSGGTGKETQYFGPGTRLLVL.